These 26 T cell receptor beta chains came from one sample sequenced in a study of regulatory T cells in long-lasting Graves disease. Time point noted: newly diagnosed GD, antithyroid drugs for less than 3 months. The TCR library used RNA extracted from PBMCs. iRepertoire HTBI primers and Arm-PCR of CDR3 regions built TCR beta libraries. TCRdb re-derived calls from the multiplex PCR reads in MiXCR, one entry per CDR3 protein. The table lists under 700,000 distinct CDR3 sequences, 15% to 20% of them singletons. These data were also reused for a study on T cells in Graves' hyperthyroidism and ophthalmopathy.

The source was peripheral blood mononuclear cells (PBMCs), collected at new diagnosis, from a patient treated with antithyroid drugs. These receptors were taken from a woman aged 40-60 years with Graves disease.

This clonotype was counted between two and nine times. The V and J genes are TRBV7-9 and TRBJ2-6; D may match TRBD1 or TRBD2 (6 bases each). CDR1 SEHNR and CDR2 FQNEAQ come from the germline V gene (reference sequence). CDR3 length equals 17 residues. With 1 base removed from V and 4 bases from J, the gap between germline ends came to 14 bases. CDR3 bases: TGTGCCAGCAGCTTAGGAGGGGGGCGTGAGGGGGCCAACGTCCTGACTTTC. This gives the protein CASSLGGGREGANVLTF.

This clonotype occurred a few times. The chain is built from TRBV9 and TRBJ1-2, with TRBD1 as a possible D gene (6 bases). This CDR3 comprises 15 residues. With 0 bases removed from V and 7 bases from J, the gap between germline ends came to 16 bases. Germline V gene lookup returns CDR1 SGDLS and CDR2 YYNGEE. CDR3 protein: CASSVELDRISGYTF. Here the CDR3 DNA reads TGTGCCAGCAGCGTAGAGTTAGACAGGATAAGTGGCTACACCTTC.

The chain joins TRBV20-1 to TRBJ2-5; D uncertain. Germline lookup yields CDR1 DFQATT and CDR2 SNEGSKA (reference sequence). This CDR3 region has 14 residues. Trimming cost V 5 bases and J 5 bases, with 18 bases left between them. DNA for the CDR3: TGCAGTGCTTTCAACCATCGCCTACGGGAGACCCAGTACTTC. The encoded protein is CSAFNHRLRETQYF.

This clonotype was recorded at least ten times. The rearrangement links TRBV28 to TRBJ2-5; D unresolved. CDR1 and CDR2 from the germline V gene are MDHEN and SYDVKM. The CDR3 extends over 14 amino acids. V lost 5 bases and J lost 0, with 10 bases in between. CDR3 amino acids: CASSPRENQETQYF. The CDR3 DNA reads as TGTGCCAGCAGTCCCCGAGAAAACCAAGAGACCCAGTACTTC.

CDR3 loop: CASSFILSYEQYF. For the CDR3, the DNA is TGCGCCAGCAGCTTCATTCTCTCCTACGAGCAGTACTTC. The rearrangement links TRBV5-1 to TRBJ2-7; the D is unclear. CDR3 length: 13 amino acids. V was pared by 2 bases and J by 0 bases, with 6 bases between. Germline V gene lookup returns CDR1 SGHRS and CDR2 YFSETQ.

The chain employs TRBV6-1 and TRBJ2-5; TRBD1 agrees at 7 bases. The V gene's germline CDR1 is MNHNS and CDR2 SASEGT. This CDR3 region has 16 residues. The trim removed 5 bases at V and 2 bases at J, leaving 11 bases unmatched. The CDR3 spells CASSTTGQAIQETQYF. CDR3 DNA sequence: TGTGCCAGCAGTACCACCGGACAGGCTATACAAGAGACCCAGTACTTC.

This clonotype was seen ten or more times. This rearrangement joins TRBV27 to TRBJ2-7; no definite D call. Germline CDR1 reads MNHEY; CDR2 reads SMNVEV (reference sequence). CDR3 length: 14 residues. The V end was cut by 2 bases, the J end by 5 bases, with 13 bases between. CDR3 amino acids: CASSLLLGSHEQYF. Here the CDR3 DNA reads TGTGCCAGCAGTTTACTTCTCGGGTCCCACGAGCAGTACTTC.

This clonotype has more than one count but fewer than ten. The DNA of the CDR3 is TGCGCCAGCAGCCCGCAAGCCTCTGGAAACACCATATATTTT. Translation: CASSPQASGNTIYF. The chain carries TRBV5-1 and TRBJ1-3; no clear D. CDR3 length equals 14 residues. Germline CDR1 is SGHRS and CDR2 is YFSETQ. V lost 4 bases to trimming and J lost 0 bases, with 8 bases between them.

The rearrangement joins TRBV24-1 to TRBJ1-2; the D gene is possibly TRBD1 (6 bases). This CDR3 has 12 residues. CDR1 is KGHDR, CDR2 SFDVKD, per germline. Between the trimmed V and J ends, which lost 6 bases and 9 bases, there was a span of 13 bases. Written as DNA, the CDR3 is TGTGCCACCAGTTCACAGGGTTTAAGCTACACCTTC. It encodes CATSSQGLSYTF.

This clonotype showed up just a few times. This chain joins TRBV5-1 and TRBJ2-2, with D possibly matching TRBD1 (5 bases). Trimming pared 4 bases from V and 1 base from J, leaving 11 bases between. The CDR3 has 15 residues. Germline V lookup: CDR1 SGHRS, CDR2 YFSETQ. The CDR3 DNA reads TGCGCCAGCAGCGACCGGACACTGAACACCGGGGAGCTGTTTTTT. It specifies CASSDRTLNTGELFF.

The chain employs TRBV4-1 and TRBJ2-6; D possibly corresponds to TRBD1 (6 bases). The germline V and J ends were trimmed by 2 bases and 12 bases, with 8 bases remaining between them. Germline CDR1 and CDR2: MGHRA and YSYEKL. This CDR3 spans 12 amino acids. This CDR3 reads CASSQLTGVLTF. The CDR3 DNA follows: TGCGCCAGCAGCCAATTGACAGGCGTCCTGACTTTC.

This clonotype has just a few counts. This chain joins TRBV10-2 and TRBJ2-7, with D possibly matching TRBD2 (6 bases). The CDR3 length is 12 residues. Germline CDR1 WSHSY, CDR2 SAAADI. Trimming took off 11 bases at V and 13 bases at J, with 24 bases between the two ends. The DNA of the CDR3 is TGCGCCTCGAGGGACTTCTCCTCCGGGTTCTACTTC. Translated, it gives CASRDFSSGFYF.

This clonotype was recorded many times. The V call is TRBV28, the J call TRBJ1-2; D perhaps matches TRBD1 (6 bases). Germline CDR1 and CDR2: MDHEN and SYDVKM. The CDR3 loop spans 13 amino acids. With 3 bases removed from V and 4 bases from J, the gap between germline ends came to 9 bases. This CDR3 reads CASSFQGSYGYTF. The CDR3 DNA reads TGTGCCAGCAGTTTTCAGGGGAGCTATGGCTACACCTTC.

This clonotype was seen ten or more times. The chain has TRBV20-1 and TRBJ2-1; the D gene could be TRBD1 or TRBD2 (5 bases each). The CDR3 covers 16 residues. CDR1 and CDR2 from the germline V gene are DFQATT and SNEGSKA (reference sequence). V lost 2 bases to trimming and J lost 8 bases, with 22 bases between them. CDR3: CSARLTGSAGSHEQFF. In DNA form, the CDR3 reads TGCAGTGCTAGATTAACTGGGAGTGCAGGGTCCCATGAGCAGTTCTTC.

There are a few counts of this clonotype. The chain is built from TRBV5-5 and TRBJ2-7; 7 bases are a match to TRBD1. The V gene's germline CDR1 is SGHKS and CDR2 YYEKEE (reference sequence). This CDR3 has 16 amino acids. The ends lost 1 base at V and 3 bases at J; junction bases unmatched: 10. The CDR3 DNA reads TGTGCCAGCAGCTTGTATTCCCGACAGGGTGTCTACGAGCAGTACTTC. Translating it yields CASSLYSRQGVYEQYF.

This clonotype appeared many times. This chain links TRBV10-3 with TRBJ2-5, with 7 bases matching TRBD1. Losses at the gene ends were 8 bases for V and 2 bases for J; bases not matched to a gene: 2. The germline gives CDR1 ENHRY, CDR2 SYGVKD. The CDR3 sequence is 12 residues long. DNA of the CDR3: TGTGCCATCGGCAGGGGGCAAGAGACCCAGTACTTC. This encodes CAIGRGQETQYF.

Worth noting for this clonotype: This may be a read error: a much more frequent sequence differs by one nucleotide. This chain uses TRBV12-3 or TRBV12-4 with TRBJ2-7, with 10 positions matching TRBD1. The CDR3 extends over 13 amino acids. With 6 bases clipped from V and 6 bases from J, the junction kept 5 bases outside the gene matches. Here the CDR3 DNA reads TGTGCCAGCAGACAAGGGACAGGGGCCGAGCAGTACTTC. Amino acids: CASRQGTGAEQYF.

This clonotype was counted ten times or more. V is TRBV5-1 and J is TRBJ1-5; unclear D gene. This CDR3 has 10 residues. CDR1 SGHRS and CDR2 YFSETQ come from the germline V gene. V lost 4 bases and J lost 9, with 5 bases in between. The CDR3 coding sequence is TGCGCCAGCAGCCGACTGCCCCAGCATTTT. Translated, it gives CASSRLPQHF.

This clonotype was counted ten times or more. V usage is TRBV5-1 and J usage is TRBJ2-5; D is unresolved. Trimming took off 0 bases at V and 5 bases at J, with 8 bases between the two ends. Germline V gene lookup returns CDR1 SGHRS and CDR2 YFSETQ. The CDR3 extends over 13 amino acids. DNA of the CDR3: TGCGCCAGCAGCTTGGTCCCCAGGGAGACCCAGTACTTC. Translation gives CASSLVPRETQYF.

This chain joins TRBV7-2 and TRBJ1-2; D remains ambiguous. Deletions cut 6 bases from V and 4 bases from J, with 18 bases between. This CDR3 spans 15 amino acids. CDR1 is SGHTA and CDR2 is FQGNSA in the germline V gene. In DNA form, the CDR3 reads TGTGCCAGCAGACAAATACCAGAACGGACCTATGGCTACACCTTC. Its translation: CASRQIPERTYGYTF.

This clonotype was seen only a few times. The rearrangement uses TRBV9 and TRBJ2-3; 10 positions match TRBD2. With 0 bases clipped from V and 6 bases from J, the junction kept 10 bases outside the gene matches. This CDR3 is built from 17 residues. Germline CDR1 is SGDLS and CDR2 is YYNGEE. The CDR3 bases are TGTGCCAGCAGCGTAGGGGTGATGGGGACTAGCGTCGATACGCAGTATTTT. Its translation: CASSVGVMGTSVDTQYF.

This clonotype showed up just a few times. V usage is TRBV11-3 and J usage is TRBJ2-3; TRBD2 agrees at 8 bases. Germline V gene data show CDR1 as SGHNT and CDR2 as YENEEA. Trimming at V came to 4 bases and at J to 4 bases, leaving 7 bases not matched to a gene. The CDR3 is made up of 15 amino acids. The CDR3, as DNA: TGTGCCAGCAGCTCCCCCCCGGGGGGGGCAGATACGCAGTATTTT. This gives the protein CASSSPPGGADTQYF. The full variable domain, completed using reference TRBV11-3 and TRBJ2-3, is EAGVVQSPRYKIIEKKQPVAFWCNPISGHNTLYWYLQNLGQGPELLIRYENEEAVDDSQLPKDRFSAERLKGVDSTLKIQPAELGDSAVYLCASSSPPGGADTQYFGPGTRLTVL.

This sequence joins TRBV4-1 and TRBJ2-2, with 9 nucleotides matching TRBD2. The germline V gene encodes CDR1 MGHRA and CDR2 YSYEKL. The CDR3 extends over 16 amino acids. V lost 5 bases and J lost 4; bases outside the gene matches: 8. The CDR3 is CASSGGLATPTGELFF. The CDR3, as DNA: TGCGCCAGCAGCGGGGGACTAGCTACCCCCACCGGGGAGCTGTTTTTT.

The table lists this clonotype with many counts. The chain recombines TRBV18 with TRBJ1-5, with D possibly TRBD1 on 6 matching bases. The CDR3 is made up of 13 amino acids. Trimming took off 3 bases at V and 7 bases at J, with 10 bases between the two ends. Germline CDR1 is KGHSH and CDR2 is LQKENI. For the CDR3, the DNA is TGTGCCAGCTCACCCTCAGGGGACCAGCCCCAGCATTTT. Translation gives CASSPSGDQPQHF.

This clonotype was counted ten times or more. The chain employs TRBV20-1 and TRBJ1-3; the D gene is possibly TRBD1 (5 bases). Germline values: CDR1 DFQATT, CDR2 SNEGSKA (reference sequence). Trimming removed 0 bases at V and 3 bases at J, with 15 bases between. The CDR3 totals 16 residues. This CDR3 reads CSAREGGSGVGNTIYF. CDR3 sequence (DNA): TGCAGTGCTAGAGAGGGGGGTAGCGGTGTTGGAAACACCATATATTTT.

V usage is TRBV11-2 and J usage is TRBJ1-6, with D maybe TRBD1 (6 bases). Germline V gene data show CDR1 as SGHAT and CDR2 as FQNNGV. CDR3 length: 16 amino acids. Trimming cost V 4 bases and J 7 bases, with 17 bases left between them. For the CDR3, the DNA is TGTGCCAGCAGCTCCCCCCCTCCGGGACAAAATTCACCCCTCCACTTT. Translation: CASSSPPPGQNSPLHF.